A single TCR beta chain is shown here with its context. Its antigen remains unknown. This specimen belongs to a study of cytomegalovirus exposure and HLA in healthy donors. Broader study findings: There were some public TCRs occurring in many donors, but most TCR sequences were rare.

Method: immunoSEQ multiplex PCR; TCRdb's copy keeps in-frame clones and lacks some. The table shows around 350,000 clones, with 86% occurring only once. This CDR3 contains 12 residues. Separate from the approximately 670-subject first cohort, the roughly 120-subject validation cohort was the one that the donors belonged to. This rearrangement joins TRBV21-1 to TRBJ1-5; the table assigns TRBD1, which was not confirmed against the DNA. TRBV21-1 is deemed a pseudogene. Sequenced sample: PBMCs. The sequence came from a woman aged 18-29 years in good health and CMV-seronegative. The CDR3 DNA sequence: TGTGCCGGAAGACAGGGTGATCAGCCCCAGCATTTT. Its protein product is CAGRQGDQPQHF.